Listed here are 5 T cell receptor beta chains from one sample, sequenced in a study of PD-L1 blockade in urothelial cancer. Time point described: pretreatment peripheral blood. Measured with immunoSEQ multiplex PCR; TCRdb has only the in-frame clones, and not every one. This table holds 55,000 to 85,000 clones, 84% found once. This sample comprised PBMCs, obtained around atezolizumab (anti-PD-L1) treatment. These receptors were taken from a woman in her 70s with urothelial cancer.

The gene calls are TRBV5-1 and TRBJ2-7, with 7 bases aligning to TRBD1. CDR3 length equals 14 residues. CDR1 and CDR2 from the germline V gene are SGHRS and YFSETQ. V shed 4 bases, J shed 9 bases, and the junction held 13 bases outside the gene matches. CDR3: CASSTEPGTARQYF. CDR3 sequence (DNA): TGCGCCAGCAGCACGGAGCCCGGGACAGCTAGGCAGTACTTC. The full variable domain, with the rest looked up from reference TRBV5-1 and TRBJ2-7, is KAGVTQTPRYLIKTRGQQVTLSCSPISGHRSVSWYQQTPGQGLQFLFEYFSETQRNKGNFPGRFSGRQFSNSRSEMNVSTLELGDSALYLCASSTEPGTARQYFGPGTRLTVT.

CDR3 in DNA: TGCGCCAGCAGCTGGGGGGTGACAGGGCAGGTCCCAGATACGCAGTATTTT. This codes for CASSWGVTGQVPDTQYF. The gene calls are TRBV5-1 and TRBJ2-3; possible D gene TRBD1, 7 bases. Trimming cost V 3 bases and J 4 bases, with 21 bases left between them. Germline V gene data show CDR1 as SGHRS and CDR2 as YFSETQ. The CDR3 length is 17 residues.

The chain combines TRBV9 with TRBJ1-3, with 9 bases identical to TRBD1. J was trimmed by 2 bases and V by 4 bases; bases with no gene match: 7. This CDR3 has 16 amino acids. Germline V gene data show CDR1 as SGDLS and CDR2 as YYNGEE. CDR3 DNA sequence: TGTGCCAGCAGCATTACACAGGGGGCGCCTGGAAACACCATATATTTT. It codes for CASSITQGAPGNTIYF.

The rearrangement uses TRBV27 and TRBJ2-7; 16 bases are shared with TRBD2. Germline values: CDR1 MNHEY, CDR2 SMNVEV (reference sequence). This CDR3 spans 19 amino acids. After removal of 4 bases from V and 2 bases from J, the junction contained 11 bases not matched to a gene. CDR3: CASSSGLAGGPFVTYEQYF. In nucleotides, the CDR3 is TGTGCCAGCAGTTCGGGACTAGCGGGAGGGCCGTTTGTTACCTACGAGCAGTACTTC.

This chain links TRBV11-2 with TRBJ2-1, with unresolved D. This CDR3 comprises 14 residues. Germline V lookup: CDR1 SGHAT, CDR2 FQNNGV. Between the trimmed V and J ends, which lost 5 bases and 0 bases, there was a span of 8 bases. The CDR3 reads CASSPHYSYNEQFF. CDR3 sequence (DNA): TGTGCCAGCAGCCCCCACTACTCCTACAATGAGCAGTTCTTC. The whole variable domain, filled in from reference TRBV11-2 and TRBJ2-1, reads EAGVAQSPRYKIIEKRQSVAFWCNPISGHATLYWYQQILGQGPKLLIQFQNNGVVDDSQLPKDRFSAERLKGVDSTLKIQPAKLEDSAVYLCASSPHYSYNEQFFGPGTRLTVL.